The rows below give T cell receptor beta chains drawn from one sample of a study of shared clonotypes between healthy human individuals. Sequenced by immunoSEQ multiplex PCR; TCRdb stores in-frame clones only, minus some. The table records about 2 million clones, approximately 95% of them present only once. Sequenced: naive CD4+ T cells sorted from blood. Receptor source: a man between 18 and 29 years old in good health. CDR3s include the opening cysteine and the closing phenylalanine or tryptophan.

TRBV5-1 | CASSEGTFGGEKLFF
TRBV5-5 | CASSPGQGVGYTF
TRBV11-2 | CASSLSQGLYGYTF
TRBV5-1 | CASSLEEGLTYEQYF
TRBV10-2 | CASSEDQRGGSYNEQFF
TRBV5-1 | CASSGRTGWTEAFF
TRBV12-5 | CASALLTGELFF
TRBV27 | CASRGRVGQPQHF
TRBV18 | CASSPPDGMNTEAFF
TRBV18 | CASSPEAGGKQYF
TRBV19 | CASTIRAEPYEQYF
TRBV10-1 | CASSERVGTGELFF
TRBV5-1 | CASSLRDGELFF
TRBV21-1 | CASSTTYTQYF